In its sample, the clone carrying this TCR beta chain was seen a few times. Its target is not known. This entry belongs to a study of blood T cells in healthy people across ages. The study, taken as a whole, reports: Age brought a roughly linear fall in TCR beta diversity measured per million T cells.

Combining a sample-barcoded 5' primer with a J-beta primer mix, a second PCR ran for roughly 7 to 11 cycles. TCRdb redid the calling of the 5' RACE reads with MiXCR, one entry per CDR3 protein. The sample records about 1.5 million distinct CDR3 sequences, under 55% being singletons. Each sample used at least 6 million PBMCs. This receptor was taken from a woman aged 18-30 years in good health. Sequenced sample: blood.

In DNA, the CDR3 is TGTGCCAGCGGCTCCCGGGGCAGGCACTATGGCTACACCTTC. This codes for CASGSRGRHYGYTF. The gene calls are TRBV6-2 or TRBV6-3 and TRBJ1-2, with D perhaps matching TRBD1 (5 bases). Per the germline V gene, CDR1 is MNHEY and CDR2 is SVGEGT. The CDR3 length is 14 residues. V was cut by 8 bases and J by 3 bases, with 16 bases left in between.